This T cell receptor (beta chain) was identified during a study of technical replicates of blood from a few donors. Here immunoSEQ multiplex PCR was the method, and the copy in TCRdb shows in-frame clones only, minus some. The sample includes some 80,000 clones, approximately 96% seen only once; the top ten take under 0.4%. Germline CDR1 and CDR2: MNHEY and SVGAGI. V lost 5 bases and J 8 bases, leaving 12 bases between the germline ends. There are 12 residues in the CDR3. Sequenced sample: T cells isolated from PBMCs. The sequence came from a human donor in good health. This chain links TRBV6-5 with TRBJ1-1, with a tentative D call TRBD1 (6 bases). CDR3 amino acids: CASSPGTLEAFF. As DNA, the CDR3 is TGTGCCAGCAGTCCCGGGACACTCGAAGCTTTCTTT.